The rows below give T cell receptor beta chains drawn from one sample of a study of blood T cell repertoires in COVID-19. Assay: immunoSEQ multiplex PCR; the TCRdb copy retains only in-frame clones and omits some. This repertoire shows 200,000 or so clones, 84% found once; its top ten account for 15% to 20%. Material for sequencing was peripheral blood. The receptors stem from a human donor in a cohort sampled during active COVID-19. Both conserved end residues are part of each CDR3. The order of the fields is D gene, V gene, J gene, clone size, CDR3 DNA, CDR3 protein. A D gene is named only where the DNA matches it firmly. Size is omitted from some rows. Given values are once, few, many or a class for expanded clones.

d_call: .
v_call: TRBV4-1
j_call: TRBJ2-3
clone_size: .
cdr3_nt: TGCGCCAGCAGCCAAGCGACCGGACTAGGGGGGGGCACAGATACGCAGTATTTT
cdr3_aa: CASSQATGLGGGTDTQYF

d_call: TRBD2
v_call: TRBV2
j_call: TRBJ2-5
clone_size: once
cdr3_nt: TGTGCCAGCAGGGGGAGGGTCGGAGAGACCCAGTACTTC
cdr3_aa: CASRGRVGETQYF

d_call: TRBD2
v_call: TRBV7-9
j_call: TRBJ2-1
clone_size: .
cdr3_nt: TGTGCCAGCAGCCCGAGCGGGATCTCCTACAATGAGCAGTTCTTC
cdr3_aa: CASSPSGISYNEQFF

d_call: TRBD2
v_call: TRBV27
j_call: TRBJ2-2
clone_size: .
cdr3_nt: TGTGCCAGCAGTCTACGACTAGCGGGAGGTCGGGGCACCGGGGAGCTGTTTTTT
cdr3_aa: CASSLRLAGGRGTGELFF

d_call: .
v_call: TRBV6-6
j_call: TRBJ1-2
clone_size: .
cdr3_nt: TGTGCCAGCAGTCCACAGGGAGTGTGGGGCTACACCTTC
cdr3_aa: CASSPQGVWGYTF

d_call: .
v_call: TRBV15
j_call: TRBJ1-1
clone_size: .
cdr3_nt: TGTGCCACCAGCAGGTGGGAGCCTGAAGCTTTCTTT
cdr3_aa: CATSRWEPEAFF

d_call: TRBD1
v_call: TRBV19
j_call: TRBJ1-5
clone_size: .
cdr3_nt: TGTGCCAGTACCACAGGGGTGGGAAATCAGCCCCAGCATTTT
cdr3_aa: CASTTGVGNQPQHF

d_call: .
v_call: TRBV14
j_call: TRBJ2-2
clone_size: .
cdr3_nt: TGTGCCAGCAGCCAAGTCACGGACACCGGGGAGCTGTTTTTT
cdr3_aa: CASSQVTDTGELFF

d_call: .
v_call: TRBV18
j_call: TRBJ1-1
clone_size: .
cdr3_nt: TGTGCCAGCTCACCACTTAAGGGGGATGGCGTAGCTTTCTTT
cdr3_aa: CASSPLKGDGVAFF

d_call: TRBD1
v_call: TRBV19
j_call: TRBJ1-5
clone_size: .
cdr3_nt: TGTGCCAGTAGTATAGCCGGGACAGTCAATCAGCCCCAGCATTTT
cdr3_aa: CASSIAGTVNQPQHF

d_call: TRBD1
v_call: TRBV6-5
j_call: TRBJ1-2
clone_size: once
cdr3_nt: TGTGCCAGCAGTTACCTCCGGACAGGAATAAACTATGGCTACACCTTC
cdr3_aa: CASSYLRTGINYGYTF

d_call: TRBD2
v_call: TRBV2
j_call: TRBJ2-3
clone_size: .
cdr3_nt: TGTGCCAGCAGTGCACTAGCGGGATTCCCAGATACGCAGTATTTT
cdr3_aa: CASSALAGFPDTQYF

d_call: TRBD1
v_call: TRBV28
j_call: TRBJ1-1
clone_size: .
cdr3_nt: TGTGCCAGCAGTTTATGGGGACAGGGGAGTAGGCACACTGAAGCTTTCTTT
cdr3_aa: CASSLWGQGSRHTEAFF

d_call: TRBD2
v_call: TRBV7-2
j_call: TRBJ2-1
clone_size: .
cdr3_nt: TGTGCCAGCAGCTTAGAGGGGACTAGCGGGAGGTTCTACAATGAGCAGTTCTTC
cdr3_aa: CASSLEGTSGRFYNEQFF

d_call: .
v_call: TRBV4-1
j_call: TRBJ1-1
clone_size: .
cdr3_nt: TGCGCCAGCAGCCCCTCAGGGGCAGAAGCTTTCTTT
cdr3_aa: CASSPSGAEAFF

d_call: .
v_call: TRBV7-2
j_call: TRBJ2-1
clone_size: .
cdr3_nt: TGTGCCAGCAGCTTAGCCCCATCAGAGCTCGGCCGCGGTGAGCAGTTCTTC
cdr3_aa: CASSLAPSELGRGEQFF

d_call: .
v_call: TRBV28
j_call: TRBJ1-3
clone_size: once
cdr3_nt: TGTGCCAGCAGTTTACCCGGGGGGTTAACCTCTGGAAACACCATATATTTT
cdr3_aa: CASSLPGGLTSGNTIYF

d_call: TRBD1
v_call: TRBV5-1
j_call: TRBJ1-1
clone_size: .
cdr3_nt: TGCGCCAGCAGTACAACCCCACGGGACAGGGACCACACTGAAGCTTTCTTT
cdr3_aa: CASSTTPRDRDHTEAFF

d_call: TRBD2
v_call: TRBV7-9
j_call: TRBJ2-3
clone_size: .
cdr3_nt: TGTGCCAGCAGCTTAAGTAGCGGGGGGCCCACAGATACGCAGTATTTT
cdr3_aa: CASSLSSGGPTDTQYF

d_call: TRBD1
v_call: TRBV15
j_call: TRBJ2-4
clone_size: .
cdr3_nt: TGTGCCACCAGCAGAACCCAGGGGGCGGGCAACATTCAGTACTTC
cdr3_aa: CATSRTQGAGNIQYF

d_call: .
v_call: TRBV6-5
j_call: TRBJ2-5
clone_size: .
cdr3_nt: TGTGCCAGCAGTTCCTATATTACCCAGGGGGAGACCCAGTACTTC
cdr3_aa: CASSSYITQGETQYF

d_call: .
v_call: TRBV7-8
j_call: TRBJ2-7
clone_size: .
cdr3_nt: TGTGCCAGCAGCCCCGGGGGGCCCCCCGAGCAGTACTTC
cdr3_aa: CASSPGGPPEQYF

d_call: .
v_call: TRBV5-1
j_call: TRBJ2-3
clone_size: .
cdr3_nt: TGCGCCAGCAGCTTGGCCATGGGGAGGGATACGCAGTATTTT
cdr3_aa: CASSLAMGRDTQYF

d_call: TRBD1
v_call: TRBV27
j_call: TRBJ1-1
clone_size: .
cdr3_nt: TGTGCCAGCAGTTCGCCGGGACAGGCCCTCGAAGCTTTCTTT
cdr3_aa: CASSSPGQALEAFF

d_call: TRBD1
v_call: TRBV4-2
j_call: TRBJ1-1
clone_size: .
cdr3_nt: TGTGCCAGCAGCCAAGCCCAGGAGGGACAGGGACGGAGGGAAGCTTTCTTT
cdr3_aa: CASSQAQEGQGRREAFF

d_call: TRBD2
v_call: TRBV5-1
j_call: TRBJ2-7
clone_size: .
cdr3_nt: TGCGCCAGCAGCACCGGAGCGGGAAACTACGAGCAGTACTTC
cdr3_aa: CASSTGAGNYEQYF

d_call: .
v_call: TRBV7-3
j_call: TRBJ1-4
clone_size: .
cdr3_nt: TGTGCCAGCAGCTTATCGAGGCAGGGATCAACTAATGAAAAACTGTTTTTT
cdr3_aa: CASSLSRQGSTNEKLFF

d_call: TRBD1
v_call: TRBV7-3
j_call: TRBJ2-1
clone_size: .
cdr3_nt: TGTGCCAGCAGCACGACGGGACAGACCTACAATGAGCAGTTCTTC
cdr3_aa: CASSTTGQTYNEQFF

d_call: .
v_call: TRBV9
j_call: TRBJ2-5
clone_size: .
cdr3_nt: TGTGCCAGCAGCGTACGAGGGAATGAGGCCCAGTACTTC
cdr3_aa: CASSVRGNEAQYF

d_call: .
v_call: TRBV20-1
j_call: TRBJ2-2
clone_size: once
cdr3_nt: TGCAGTGCTAGTGGACTTCCAGACGGGGCCGGGGAGCTGTTTTTT
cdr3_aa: CSASGLPDGAGELFF

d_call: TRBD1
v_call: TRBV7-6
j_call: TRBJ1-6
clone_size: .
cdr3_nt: TGTGCCAGCAGCTTGGGACAGGTTCTGACACCCCTCCACTTT
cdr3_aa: CASSLGQVLTPLHF

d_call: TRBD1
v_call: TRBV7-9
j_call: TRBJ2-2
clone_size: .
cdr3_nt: TGTGCCAGCAGGGCCGAGGGGGCGAAAAAAGCGAACACCGGGGAGCTGTTTTTT
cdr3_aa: CASRAEGAKKANTGELFF

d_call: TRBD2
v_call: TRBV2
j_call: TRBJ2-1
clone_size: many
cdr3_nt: TGTGCCGGTGGGACTAGCGGGACCAATGAGCAGTTCTTC
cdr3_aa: CAGGTSGTNEQFF

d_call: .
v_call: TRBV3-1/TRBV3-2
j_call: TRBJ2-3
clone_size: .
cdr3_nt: TGTGCCAGCAGCCGGTCGGGGGCAGATACGCAGTATTTT
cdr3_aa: CASSRSGADTQYF

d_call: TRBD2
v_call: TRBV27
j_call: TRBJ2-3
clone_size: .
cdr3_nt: TGTGCCAGCAGTCGTTTTTGGCGAAGGCTACTAGCGGGAGGGGTGACAGATACGCAGTATTTT
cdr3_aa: CASSRFWRRLLAGGVTDTQYF

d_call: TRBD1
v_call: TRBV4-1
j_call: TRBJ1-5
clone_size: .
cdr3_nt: TGCGCCAGCAGCCAAGGGATACAGGGGGTTGGTGATCAGCCCCAGCATTTT
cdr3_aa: CASSQGIQGVGDQPQHF

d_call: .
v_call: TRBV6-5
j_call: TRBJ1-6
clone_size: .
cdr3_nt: TGTGCCAGCGGGGGAGGTACCTATAATTCACCCCTCCACTTT
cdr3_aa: CASGGGTYNSPLHF

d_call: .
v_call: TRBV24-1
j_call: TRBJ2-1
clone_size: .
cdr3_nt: TGTGCCACCAGTTTATTCGATGAGCAGTTCTTC
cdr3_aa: CATSLFDEQFF

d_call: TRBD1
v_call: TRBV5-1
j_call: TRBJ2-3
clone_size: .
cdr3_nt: TGCGCCAGCAGCAGACGACAGGGGGCGTTTTTTGAAACGCAGTATTTT
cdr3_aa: CASSRRQGAFFETQYF

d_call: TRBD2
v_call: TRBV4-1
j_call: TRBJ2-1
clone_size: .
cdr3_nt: TGCGCCAGCAGCCGGACTAGCACTGAGCAGTTCTTC
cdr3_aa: CASSRTSTEQFF

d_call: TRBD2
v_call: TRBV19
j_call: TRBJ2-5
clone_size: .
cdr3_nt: TGTGCCAGCAATTCCCCGGGACTAGTAGGAGAGACCCAGTACTTC
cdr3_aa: CASNSPGLVGETQYF

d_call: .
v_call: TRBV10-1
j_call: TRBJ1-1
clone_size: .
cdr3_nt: TGCGCCAGCAGTGGGATGACCGGGGCTTTCTTT
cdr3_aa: CASSGMTGAFF

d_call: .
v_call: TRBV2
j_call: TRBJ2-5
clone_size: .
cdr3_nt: TGTGCCAGCAAGCCAGGGGCTGGGGAAGAGACCCAGTACTTC
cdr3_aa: CASKPGAGEETQYF

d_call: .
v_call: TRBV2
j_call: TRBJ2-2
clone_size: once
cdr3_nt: TGTGCCAGCAGTGACCAGGGGGGGAACACCGGGGAGCTGTTTTTT
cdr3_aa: CASSDQGGNTGELFF

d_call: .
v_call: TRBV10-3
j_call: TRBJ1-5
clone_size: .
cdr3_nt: TGTGCCACCGGTCGGGGGGCAATTCGCGGTAACCAGCCCCAGCATTTT
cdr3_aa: CATGRGAIRGNQPQHF

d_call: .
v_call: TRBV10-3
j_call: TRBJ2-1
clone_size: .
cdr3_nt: TGTGCCATCAGTGAGTCGAGGGGGGGTGAGCAGTTCTTC
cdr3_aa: CAISESRGGEQFF

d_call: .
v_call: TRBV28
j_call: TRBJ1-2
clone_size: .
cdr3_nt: TGTGCCAGCAGATGGGACAACCGAGGCTACACCTTC
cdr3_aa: CASRWDNRGYTF

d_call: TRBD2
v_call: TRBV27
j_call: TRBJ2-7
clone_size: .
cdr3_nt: TGTGCCAGCAGTTGGGGACTAGCGAAATACGAGCAGTACTTC
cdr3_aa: CASSWGLAKYEQYF

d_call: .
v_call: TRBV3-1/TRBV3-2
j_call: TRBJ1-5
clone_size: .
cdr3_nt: TGTGCCAGCAGCCAAGATCGTCAGCCCCAGCATTTT
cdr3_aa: CASSQDRQPQHF

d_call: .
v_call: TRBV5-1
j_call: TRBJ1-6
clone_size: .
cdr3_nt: TGCGCCAGCAGGAAGGGGTTTGATTCACCCCTCCACTTT
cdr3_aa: CASRKGFDSPLHF

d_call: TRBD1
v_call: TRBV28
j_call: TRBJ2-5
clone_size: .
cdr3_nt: TGTGCCAGCAGTCCCTGGACAGGGGACTTCTTGTACCAAGAGACCCAGTACTTC
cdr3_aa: CASSPWTGDFLYQETQYF

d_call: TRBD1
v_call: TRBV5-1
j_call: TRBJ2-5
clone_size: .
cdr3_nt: TGCGCCAGCAGCAGCGGACAGGGGTCAGAGACCCAGTACTTC
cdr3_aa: CASSSGQGSETQYF

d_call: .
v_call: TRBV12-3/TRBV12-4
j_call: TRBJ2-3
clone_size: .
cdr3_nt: TGTGCCAGCAGTTCTGAGTACACAGATACGCAGTATTTT
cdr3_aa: CASSSEYTDTQYF

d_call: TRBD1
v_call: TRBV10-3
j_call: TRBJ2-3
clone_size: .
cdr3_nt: TGTGCCATCAGTGTGGGGGACAGGGGGACAGATACGCAGTATTTT
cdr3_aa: CAISVGDRGTDTQYF

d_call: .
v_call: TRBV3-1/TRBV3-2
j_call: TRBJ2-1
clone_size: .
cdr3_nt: TGTGCCAGCAGCCCCACCGGGACACTTACCTACAATGAGCAGTTCTTC
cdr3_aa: CASSPTGTLTYNEQFF

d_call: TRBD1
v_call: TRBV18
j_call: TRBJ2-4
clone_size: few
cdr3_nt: TGTGCCAGCCGACAGGGGGCCAAAAACATTCAGTACTTC
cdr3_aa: CASRQGAKNIQYF

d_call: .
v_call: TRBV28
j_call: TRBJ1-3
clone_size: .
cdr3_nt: TGTGCCAGCATTAGAGGAAACTCTGGAAACACCATATATTTT
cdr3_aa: CASIRGNSGNTIYF